These 31 T cell receptor beta chains originate from one sample sequenced in a study of T cells in Graves' hyperthyroidism and ophthalmopathy. TCR beta CDR3 regions were amplified from RNA. First-round RT-PCR targeting the TCR CDR3 was performed with the HTBI primer set. TCRdb itself ran the multiplex PCR reads through MiXCR, one entry per CDR3 protein. This sample has 490,000 or so distinct CDR3 sequences, with 15% to 20% found just once. The sample consisted of blood. These receptors were collected from a woman aged 30 to 39 with Graves' ophthalmopathy.

This clonotype was detected only a few times. The chain couples TRBV12-3 or TRBV12-4 to TRBJ1-4; TRBD1 aligns across 7 bases. The junction had 4 bases not matched to a gene; V was cut back by 3 bases and J by 0 bases. CDR3 length: 16 amino acids. CDR3 protein: CASSFSTGATNEKLFF. CDR3 coding DNA: TGTGCCAGCAGTTTCTCTACAGGGGCAACTAATGAAAAACTGTTTTTT.

This clonotype was found many times. This chain joins TRBV30 and TRBJ2-1; the match to TRBD2 covers 9 bases. Germline CDR1 is GTSNPN and CDR2 is SVGIG (reference sequence). The CDR3 runs 14 residues. The DNA of the CDR3 is TGTGCTTCTAGCGCGGGAGGGCCCAAGGAAGAGCAGTTCTTC. It specifies CASSAGGPKEEQFF. The entire variable domain, with the rest obtained from reference TRBV30 and TRBJ2-1, is as follows: SQTIHQWPATLVQPVGSPLSLECTVEGTSNPNLYWYRQAAGRGLQLLFYSVGIGQISSEVPQNLSASRPQDRQFILSSKKLLLSDSGFYLCASSAGGPKEEQFFGPGTRLTVL.

The chain couples TRBV27 to TRBJ1-6; no clear D. Trimming removed 4 bases from V and 10 bases from J, with 17 bases in between. Looked up from germline, CDR1 is MNHEY and CDR2 is SMNVEV (reference sequence). The CDR3 loop spans 15 amino acids. CDR3 nucleotides: TGTGCCAGCAGTTCGGCAGTCAGGCCGATATCACCCCTCCACTTT. It yields the protein CASSSAVRPISPLHF.

The rearrangement uses TRBV11-2 and TRBJ2-3; D gene unclear. The CDR3 length is 16 residues. Germline assignment: CDR1 SGHAT and CDR2 FQNNGV. V lost 1 base to trimming and J lost 1 base, with 12 bases between them. In DNA form, the CDR3 reads TGTGCCAGCAGCTTAGGGCAGTTAGGAGGCACAGATACGCAGTATTTT. Translating gives CASSLGQLGGTDTQYF.

This clonotype was counted at least ten times. The chain employs TRBV5-5 and TRBJ2-3; TRBD2 is a possible D gene (6 bases). CDR3 size: 13 residues. The V end lost 2 bases, the J end lost 5 bases, and 9 bases lay between the germline ends. Germline values: CDR1 SGHKS, CDR2 YYEKEE (reference sequence). CDR3 coding DNA: TGTGCCAGCAGCTTAGGAGGGGAAGATACGCAGTATTTT. This translates into CASSLGGEDTQYF. Together with reference TRBV5-5 and TRBJ2-3, the CDR3 gives the full variable domain: DAGVTQSPTHLIKTRGQQVTLRCSPISGHKSVSWYQQVLGQGPQFIFQYYEKEERGRGNFPDRFSARQFPNYSSELNVNALLLGDSALYLCASSLGGEDTQYFGPGTRLTVL.

This clonotype was seen ten or more times. The rearrangement links TRBV20-1 to TRBJ2-1, with TRBD2 identical over 11 bases. There are 14 residues in the CDR3. After removal of 3 bases from V and 7 bases from J, the junction contained 5 bases not matched to a gene. Germline CDR1 reads DFQATT; CDR2 reads SNEGSKA (reference sequence). The CDR3: CSASQGLAENEQFF. CDR3 DNA sequence: TGCAGTGCTAGCCAGGGACTAGCGGAGAATGAGCAGTTCTTC.

This clonotype was observed at least ten times. V is TRBV19 and J is TRBJ1-1; D unresolved. Looked up from germline, CDR1 is LNHDA and CDR2 is SQIVND (reference sequence). V was clipped by 1 base and J by 1 base, with 4 bases between them. The CDR3 sequence is 13 residues long. CDR3 DNA sequence: TGTGCCAGTAGTATAGTTGAGAACACTGAAGCTTTCTTT. This gives the protein CASSIVENTEAFF.

This clonotype has a handful of counts. The V gene is TRBV5-1, the J gene TRBJ1-4, with D perhaps matching TRBD1 (5 bases). The length of the CDR3 is 16 residues. The germline CDR1 and CDR2 sequences are SGHRS and YFSETQ. V gave up 0 bases and J gave up 4 bases, with 13 bases separating them. This CDR3 is CASSLDPDTFNEKLFF. Written as DNA, the CDR3 is TGCGCCAGCAGCTTGGATCCGGACACGTTTAATGAAAAACTGTTTTTT.

On this clonotype: A read error may be the cause here, since a much bigger clone is one base away. The J gene is TRBJ2-2, the V gene TRBV9; 8 bases fit TRBD2. This CDR3 region has 16 residues. In germline, CDR1 is SGDLS, CDR2 YYNGEE. V was clipped by 3 bases and J by 0 bases; unmatched bases: 4. Here the CDR3 reads CASSAHSGANTGELFF. The CDR3 nucleotides read TGTGCCAGCAGCGCTCATAGCGGGGCGAACACCGGGGAGCTGTTTTTT.

This clonotype was seen ten or more times. V and J are TRBV13 and TRBJ2-7, with 7 positions matching TRBD1. Germline V gene lookup returns CDR1 PRHDT and CDR2 FYEKMQ (reference sequence). The CDR3 extends over 12 amino acids. V lost 8 bases to trimming and J lost 7 bases; unmatched junction nucleotides: 8. The CDR3 protein is CASRGGAREQYF. In DNA, the CDR3 is TGTGCCAGCCGAGGGGGCGCGAGGGAGCAGTACTTC.

At least ten counts were recorded for this clonotype. V and J are TRBV11-2 and TRBJ2-5; D unresolved. Germline assignment: CDR1 SGHAT and CDR2 FQNNGV. With 0 bases removed from V and 5 bases from J, the gap between germline ends came to 4 bases. The CDR3 contains 12 residues. In DNA, the CDR3 is TGTGCCAGCAGCTTAGATACGGAGACCCAGTACTTC. This gives the protein CASSLDTETQYF.

In this sample, this clonotype turned up a few times. The rearrangement links TRBV7-3 to TRBJ2-3; D might be TRBD2 (5 bases). CDR1 is SGHTA, CDR2 FQGTGA, per germline. Trimming removed 3 bases at V and 4 bases at J, with 8 bases between. CDR3 length: 13 residues. The CDR3: CASSFQLADTQYF. The DNA for the CDR3 is TGTGCCAGCAGCTTTCAACTAGCAGATACGCAGTATTTT.

This clonotype showed up many times. This CDR3 is CASSGLAGRGSDTQYF. DNA for the CDR3: TGTGCCAGCAGTGGACTAGCGGGACGGGGGTCAGATACGCAGTATTTT. J is TRBJ2-3 and V is TRBV11-3; 12 bases align to TRBD2. CDR1 and CDR2 from the germline V gene are SGHNT and YENEEA. The CDR3 totals 16 residues. The J segment lost 4 bases and the V segment lost 6 bases, leaving 8 bases of the junction unmatched.

This clonotype was counted between two and nine times. The chain employs TRBV4-2 and TRBJ1-1, with D hard to call. CDR3 size: 14 residues. Germline V CDR1 and CDR2: LGHNA, YNFKEQ. V lost 3 bases and J lost 7, with 15 bases in between. The CDR3 DNA is TGTGCCAGCAGCCAGGACTCCAAAAAGGTTGAAGCTTTCTTT. This encodes CASSQDSKKVEAFF.

The chain combines TRBV7-3 with TRBJ2-2; 8 bases are shared with TRBD2. Germline trimming cut 4 bases from V and 0 bases from J; bases unmatched to any gene: 10. This CDR3 spans 18 amino acids. CDR1 is SGHTA and CDR2 is FQGTGA in the germline V gene. CDR3 amino acids: CASSSGLVSLANTGELFF. CDR3 DNA sequence: TGTGCCAGCAGCTCGGGACTAGTCTCTTTAGCGAACACCGGGGAGCTGTTTTTT.

This rearrangement joins TRBV11-3 to TRBJ2-7; D not resolved. Germline-derived CDR1 and CDR2 are SGHNT and YENEEA. The CDR3 is 14 amino acids. V dropped 4 bases and J dropped 0 bases, with 10 bases sitting between them. This chain's CDR3 is CASSSRSPSYEQYF. CDR3 nucleotides: TGTGCCAGCAGCTCCCGTTCCCCCTCCTACGAGCAGTACTTC.

J is TRBJ2-7 and V is TRBV7-9; D is unclear. V was shortened by 4 bases and J by 3 bases, with 7 bases between the two germline ends. Germline lookup yields CDR1 SEHNR and CDR2 FQNEAQ (reference sequence). This CDR3 has 12 residues. CDR3 residues: CASSSRIYEQYF. CDR3 nucleotide sequence: TGTGCCAGCAGCTCACGGATCTACGAGCAGTACTTC.

The V and J genes are TRBV6-5 and TRBJ2-1; 10 bases are shared with TRBD1. The CDR3 covers 14 residues. CDR1 and CDR2 (germline): MNHEY, SVGAGI. The V segment lost 2 bases and the J segment 6 bases; nucleotides outside the gene matches: 1. The CDR3 DNA is TGTGCCAGCAGTTACCGGACAGGGGGCAATGAGCAGTTCTTC. Translation gives CASSYRTGGNEQFF.

The chain links TRBV7-9 to TRBJ2-1; a weak D match, TRBD1 (6 bases). CDR3 length: 13 amino acids. Germline assignment: CDR1 SEHNR and CDR2 FQNEAQ (reference sequence). The V gene lost 5 bases and the J gene lost 4 bases, with 9 bases spanning the gap. CDR3 DNA: TGTGCCAGCAGCGGGACACCTTACAATGAGCAGTTCTTC. Translating it yields CASSGTPYNEQFF. Supplemented by reference TRBV7-9 and TRBJ2-1, the full variable domain reads DTGVSQNPRHKITKRGQNVTFRCDPISEHNRLYWYRQTLGQGPEFLTYFQNEAQLEKSRLLSDRFSAERPKGSFSTLEIQRTEQGDSAMYLCASSGTPYNEQFFGPGTRLTVL.

This clonotype has just a few counts. The V call is TRBV6-2 or TRBV6-3, the J call TRBJ1-6; TRBD1 matches 7 bases. The CDR3 is 14 amino acids. The germline V gene has CDR1 MNHEY and CDR2 SVGEGT. Trimming took 7 bases from V and 6 from J; bases not matched to a gene: 6. The CDR3 loop reads CASKMDRLNSPLHF. The CDR3 DNA reads TGTGCCAGCAAAATGGACAGGCTTAATTCACCCCTCCACTTT.

This clonotype came up many times. This rearrangement joins TRBV28 to TRBJ2-5; D may be TRBD1 (6 bases). Germline V CDR1 and CDR2: MDHEN, SYDVKM. CDR3 length: 14 amino acids. Trimming cost V 6 bases and J 5 bases, with 16 bases left between them. In nucleotides, the CDR3 is TGTGCCAGCAGCAGACGAGGGGGTTCCGAGACCCAGTACTTC. Protein sequence: CASSRRGGSETQYF.

This clonotype has just a few counts. The chain carries TRBV15 and TRBJ2-7; possibly TRBD1 for D (6 bases). The V gene's germline CDR1 is LNHNV and CDR2 YYDKDF (reference sequence). V dropped 3 bases and J dropped 1 base, with 10 bases sitting between them. The CDR3 is 14 residues long. Here the CDR3 DNA reads TGTGCCACCAGCAGTGACAGGTTGTCCTACGAGCAGTACTTC. It specifies CATSSDRLSYEQYF.

The chain has TRBV6-2 or TRBV6-3 and TRBJ2-7, with D perhaps matching TRBD1 (5 bases). There are 14 residues in the CDR3. The V gene's germline CDR1 is MNHEY and CDR2 SVGEGT. V lost 6 bases and J 7 bases, leaving 19 bases between the germline ends. The CDR3 loop reads CASRLWAGSGEQYF. CDR3 in DNA: TGTGCCAGCAGATTGTGGGCAGGGTCTGGGGAGCAGTACTTC.

The chain combines TRBV19 with TRBJ1-5; no clear D gene. The germline CDR1 and CDR2 sequences are LNHDA and SQIVND (reference sequence). V gave up 3 bases and J gave up 4 bases, with 16 bases separating them. The CDR3 is 16 amino acids. CDR3 coding DNA: TGTGCCAGTAGTATTCGTCCCCGGACCGAAAATCAGCCCCAGCATTTT. Translated, it gives CASSIRPRTENQPQHF.

The chain joins TRBV11-3 to TRBJ2-3; D gene uncertain. This CDR3 is built from 13 residues. V was cut by 1 base and J by 7 bases, with 9 bases left in between. The germline V gene encodes CDR1 SGHNT and CDR2 YENEEA. CDR3 loop: CASSLARANTQYF. The CDR3 coding sequence is TGTGCCAGCAGCTTAGCTAGGGCAAATACGCAGTATTTT.

At least ten counts were recorded for this clonotype. The gene calls are TRBV11-2 and TRBJ1-1; the D is unclear. The CDR3 has 11 residues. V shed 5 bases and J shed 6 bases, with 7 bases lying between them. The germline CDR1 and CDR2 sequences are SGHAT and FQNNGV. The CDR3 is CASSAGPEAFF. The CDR3 region has the DNA TGTGCCAGCAGCGCTGGCCCTGAAGCTTTCTTT.

As DNA, the CDR3 is TGCGCCAGCCTAAGGGGGGGCGAGCAGTACTTC. Protein product: CASLRGGEQYF. The rearrangement joins TRBV4-1 to TRBJ2-7; tentatively, D is TRBD2 (7 bases). The germline V gene has CDR1 MGHRA and CDR2 YSYEKL. Trimming removed 8 bases from V and 6 bases from J, with 11 bases in between. The CDR3 contains 11 residues.

The chain joins TRBV27 to TRBJ2-7; no clear D. Germline CDR1 and CDR2: MNHEY and SMNVEV (reference sequence). Trimming took 6 bases from V and 4 from J, leaving 25 bases between them. The CDR3 covers 17 residues. The DNA of the CDR3 is TGTGCCAGCAGCCAAGGTTTTGCCGATCGACTGGAATACGAGCAGTACTTC. The encoded protein is CASSQGFADRLEYEQYF.

V is TRBV6-1 and J is TRBJ2-4; D is undetermined. CDR3 size: 17 residues. V was shortened by 2 bases and J by 2 bases, with 16 bases between the two germline ends. Germline V gives CDR1 MNHNS, CDR2 SASEGT. CDR3 bases: TGTGCCAGCAGTGAACATCCCTCCGGGCGGTCCAAAAACATTCAGTACTTC. This translates into CASSEHPSGRSKNIQYF.

This clonotype was counted many times. This rearrangement joins TRBV12-3 or TRBV12-4 to TRBJ1-1; D possibly corresponds to TRBD1 (5 bases). V gave up 1 base and J gave up 4 bases, with 10 bases separating them. This CDR3 spans 14 amino acids. CDR3 bases: TGTGCCAGCAGTTTAGGACAGCCCCGCACTGAAGCTTTCTTT. This sequence encodes CASSLGQPRTEAFF.

This clonotype occurred a few times. The chain couples TRBV6-5 to TRBJ2-2; weak D call: TRBD1 (6 bases). CDR1 is MNHEY and CDR2 is SVGAGI in the germline V gene. Trimming took off 0 bases at V and 0 bases at J, with 20 bases between the two ends. The CDR3 sequence is 20 residues long. The DNA of the CDR3 is TGTGCCAGCAGTTACTCGGGGGCAGGCGGTGAATATTCGAACACCGGGGAGCTGTTTTTT. This encodes CASSYSGAGGEYSNTGELFF.